A single sample gave rise to the 26 T cell receptor beta chains below, sequenced in a study of T-cell reconstitution after alpha-beta-depleted transplantation in children. Unique molecular identifiers were used in preparing the TCRbeta library. TCRdb reanalysed the PCR reads using MiXCR and keeps one entry per CDR3 protein. The table shows 200,000 to 250,000 distinct CDR3 sequences, with approximately 9% occurring only once. Sequenced here: PBMCs from the stem cell graft donor, sampled from the stem cell graft. The receptors derive from a human donor who donated a stem cell graft to a child with acute lymphoblastic leukemia.

This clonotype came up many times. The chain has TRBV25-1 and TRBJ2-3; 10 nucleotides match TRBD2. V lost 3 bases and J lost 3; bases outside the gene matches: 3. Germline V lookup: CDR1 MGHDK, CDR2 SYGVNS. The CDR3 contains 15 residues. The CDR3 protein is CASSEGLALTDTQYF. In nucleotides, the CDR3 is TGTGCCAGCAGTGAGGGACTAGCGCTGACAGATACGCAGTATTTT.

This clonotype has at least ten counts. The DNA for the CDR3 is TGTGCCAGCAGTTTATCTGGGCGGGGGGCCTACAATGAGCAGTTCTTC. As protein: CASSLSGRGAYNEQFF. The chain has TRBV27 and TRBJ2-1, with 8 bases fitting TRBD2. V dropped 0 bases and J dropped 2; count of bases not matched to a gene: 3. The CDR3 is 16 residues long. Germline CDR1 is MNHEY and CDR2 is SMNVEV (reference sequence).

This clonotype was counted ten times or more. The J gene is TRBJ2-7, the V gene TRBV10-3; the D gene is possibly TRBD1 (5 bases). Germline CDR1 is ENHRY and CDR2 is SYGVKD. The CDR3 length is 13 residues. V gave up 8 bases and J gave up 3 bases, with 14 bases separating them. Here the CDR3 reads CAIQGRANYEQYF. CDR3 DNA: TGTGCCATCCAAGGCAGGGCTAACTACGAGCAGTACTTC.

J is TRBJ2-7 and V is TRBV5-1; D assignment may be TRBD1 or TRBD2 (5 bases each). This CDR3 contains 14 residues. Germline V gene sequence: CDR1 SGHRS, CDR2 YFSETQ. The V and J ends lost 4 bases and 4 bases respectively, with 15 bases between them. CDR3 in DNA: TGCGCCAGCAGCCGGACAAGCTGGGGGTACGAGCAGTACTTC. Its translation: CASSRTSWGYEQYF.

This clonotype was observed many times. This chain joins TRBV25-1 and TRBJ2-3; D perhaps matches TRBD1 (5 bases). Germline CDR1 MGHDK, CDR2 SYGVNS. Trimming pared 1 base from V and 0 bases from J, leaving 11 bases between. The CDR3 length is 16 residues. As DNA, the CDR3 is TGTGCCAGCAGTGAATGGGGCCGAGCTAGCACAGATACGCAGTATTTT. It yields the protein CASSEWGRASTDTQYF. The whole variable domain, filled in from reference TRBV25-1 and TRBJ2-3, reads EADIYQTPRYLVIGTGKKITLECSQTMGHDKMYWYQQDPGMELHLIHYSYGVNSTEKGDLSSESTVSRIRTEHFPLTLESARPSHTSQYLCASSEWGRASTDTQYFGPGTRLTVL.

In this sample, this clonotype turned up many times. V gene TRBV11-2 combines with J gene TRBJ2-1, with D possibly matching TRBD1 (6 bases). Germline-derived CDR1 and CDR2 are SGHAT and FQNNGV. The CDR3 loop spans 17 amino acids. V shed 0 bases and J shed 9 bases, with 21 bases lying between them. The CDR3 DNA is TGTGCCAGCAGCTTAGAGGGAAGGAGCCTGGGGGCCGCTGAGCAGTTCTTC. Protein product: CASSLEGRSLGAAEQFF. Filled out from reference TRBV11-2 and TRBJ2-1, the complete variable domain reads EAGVAQSPRYKIIEKRQSVAFWCNPISGHATLYWYQQILGQGPKLLIQFQNNGVVDDSQLPKDRFSAERLKGVDSTLKIQPAKLEDSAVYLCASSLEGRSLGAAEQFFGPGTRLTVL.

The CDR3 sequence: CASSDQENTEAFF. CDR3 nucleotides: TGTGCCAGCAGCGACCAGGAGAACACTGAAGCTTTCTTT. The rearrangement uses TRBV11-2 and TRBJ1-1; D unresolved. The CDR3 contains 13 residues. Trimming left V 5 bases short and J 1 base short, with 8 bases between. Germline assignment: CDR1 SGHAT and CDR2 FQNNGV.

This chain uses TRBV5-6 with TRBJ2-5, with unresolved D. The V and J ends lost 0 bases and 1 base respectively, with 10 bases between them. This CDR3 contains 15 residues. Germline V CDR1 and CDR2: SGHDT, YYEEEE. In nucleotides, the CDR3 is TGTGCCAGCAGCTTGGAGGCCGACACCCAAGAGACCCAGTACTTC. It yields the protein CASSLEADTQETQYF.

In this sample, this clonotype turned up a few times. The gene calls are TRBV4-2 and TRBJ2-7; D perhaps matches TRBD1 (5 bases). The CDR3 has 13 amino acids. Trimming left V 3 bases short and J 2 bases short, with 8 bases between. CDR1 is LGHNA and CDR2 is YNFKEQ in the germline V gene. The CDR3 sequence is CASSQGRTYEQYF. CDR3 in DNA: TGTGCCAGCAGCCAGGGGCGAACCTACGAGCAGTACTTC.

This clonotype was counted many times. This rearrangement joins TRBV12-5 to TRBJ1-1, with D tentatively TRBD1 (6 bases). The V end lost 11 bases, the J end lost 6 bases, and 25 bases lay between the germline ends. CDR1 LGHNT and CDR2 FRNRAP come from the germline V gene. This CDR3 spans 15 amino acids. The CDR3: CARGQGNKDSPEAFF. For the CDR3, the DNA is TGTGCTCGCGGCCAGGGGAACAAAGACTCACCTGAAGCTTTCTTT.

This chain uses TRBV25-1 with TRBJ2-7; tentatively, D is TRBD1 (6 bases). Germline V gene lookup returns CDR1 MGHDK and CDR2 SYGVNS. The CDR3 has 13 amino acids. Trimming removed 7 bases at V and 3 bases at J, with 13 bases between. CDR3 region: CASKTGQNYEQYF. CDR3 bases: TGTGCCAGCAAGACCGGACAGAACTACGAGCAGTACTTC.

This clonotype was seen at least ten times. CDR3 nucleotides: TGTGCCAGCAGCTTAAGACCGAATCAGCCCCAGCATTTT. Its protein is CASSLRPNQPQHF. The gene calls are TRBV7-6 and TRBJ1-5; unclear D gene. V shed 2 bases and J shed 4 bases, with 6 bases lying between them. The V gene's germline CDR1 is SGHVS and CDR2 FNYEAQ. The CDR3 length is 13 residues.

This clonotype showed up many times. The rearrangement links TRBV4-3 to TRBJ2-7, with unresolved D. The germline V and J ends were trimmed by 1 base and 5 bases, with 15 bases remaining between them. Germline CDR1 and CDR2: LGHNA and YSLEER. The CDR3 is 15 residues long. The CDR3 region is CASSQAVYQQDEQYF. The CDR3 DNA reads as TGCGCCAGCAGCCAAGCCGTCTACCAGCAGGACGAGCAGTACTTC.

The chain uses TRBV5-1 and TRBJ2-3; TRBD1 matches 9 bases. Per the germline V gene, CDR1 is SGHRS and CDR2 is YFSETQ. Trimming at V came to 6 bases and at J to 6 bases, leaving 20 bases not matched to a gene. CDR3 size: 18 residues. CDR3 loop: CASIFKNRQGVTLDTQYF. The CDR3 DNA is TGCGCCAGCATCTTCAAAAACCGACAGGGGGTTACTTTGGATACGCAGTATTTT. The full variable domain, completed using reference TRBV5-1 and TRBJ2-3, is KAGVTQTPRYLIKTRGQQVTLSCSPISGHRSVSWYQQTPGQGLQFLFEYFSETQRNKGNFPGRFSGRQFSNSRSEMNVSTLELGDSALYLCASIFKNRQGVTLDTQYFGPGTRLTVL.

This clonotype came up a few times. The chain is built from TRBV7-9 and TRBJ2-1; D is perhaps TRBD2 (5 bases). The CDR3 is made up of 14 amino acids. The germline V gene encodes CDR1 SEHNR and CDR2 FQNEAQ (reference sequence). V gave up 5 bases and J gave up 9 bases, with 17 bases separating them. The CDR3 sequence is CASSPEPGRGEQFF. DNA for the CDR3: TGTGCCAGCAGCCCAGAACCAGGACGGGGTGAGCAGTTCTTC. The whole variable domain, filled in from reference TRBV7-9 and TRBJ2-1, reads DTGVSQNPRHKITKRGQNVTFRCDPISEHNRLYWYRQTLGQGPEFLTYFQNEAQLEKSRLLSDRFSAERPKGSFSTLEIQRTEQGDSAMYLCASSPEPGRGEQFFGPGTRLTVL.

This clonotype was seen more than once but under ten times. This chain joins TRBV7-6 and TRBJ2-7; D may match TRBD1 or TRBD2 (5 bases each). Trimming pared 0 bases from V and 0 bases from J, leaving 18 bases between. The CDR3 totals 18 residues. Germline lookup yields CDR1 SGHVS and CDR2 FNYEAQ. CDR3 coding DNA: TGTGCCAGCAGCTTAGCGGCCGGGGCGCAGGCCGGCTCCTACGAGCAGTACTTC. Protein: CASSLAAGAQAGSYEQYF.

This clonotype was observed many times. The chain is built from TRBV11-2 and TRBJ2-7, with D unresolved. CDR1 and CDR2 (germline): SGHAT, FQNNGV. The CDR3 sequence is 13 residues long. Deletions cut 1 base from V and 12 bases from J, with 16 bases between. CDR3 nucleotides: TGTGCCAGCAGCTTAGGATCAGACCGAGTGGGGTACTTC. Its translation is CASSLGSDRVGYF. Together with reference TRBV11-2 and TRBJ2-7, the CDR3 gives the full variable domain: EAGVAQSPRYKIIEKRQSVAFWCNPISGHATLYWYQQILGQGPKLLIQFQNNGVVDDSQLPKDRFSAERLKGVDSTLKIQPAKLEDSAVYLCASSLGSDRVGYFGPGTRLTVT.

The chain combines TRBV5-4 with TRBJ2-5; the D is unclear. Germline V CDR1 and CDR2: SGHNT, YYREEE (reference sequence). V shed 0 bases and J shed 5 bases, with 11 bases lying between them. This CDR3 is built from 14 residues. The CDR3 spells CASSLATRSETQYF. In DNA, the CDR3 is TGTGCCAGCAGCTTGGCCACGAGGAGTGAGACCCAGTACTTC. The full variable domain, rest sourced from reference TRBV5-4 and TRBJ2-5, is ETGVTQSPTHLIKTRGQQVTLRCSSQSGHNTVSWYQQALGQGPQFIFQYYREEENGRGNFPPRFSGLQFPNYSSELNVNALELDDSALYLCASSLATRSETQYFGPGTRLLVL.

This clonotype turned up a few times. The rearrangement uses TRBV3-1 and TRBJ2-3; D call uncertain. The ends were cut back, 4 bases at V and 4 bases at J, with 9 bases in the middle. CDR3 size: 13 residues. Germline lookup yields CDR1 LGHDT and CDR2 YNNKEL (reference sequence). CDR3 sequence (DNA): TGTGCCAGCAGCCTTAAGGGCGCAGATACGCAGTATTTT. Translating gives CASSLKGADTQYF.

The rearrangement uses TRBV6-5 and TRBJ2-3; 11 bases align to TRBD2. The CDR3 sequence is 18 residues long. V lost 3 bases to trimming and J lost 0 bases; unmatched junction nucleotides: 8. Per the germline V gene, CDR1 is MNHEY and CDR2 is SVGAGI. The CDR3, as DNA: TGTGCCAGCAGTTATTCCCTCAGACTAGCGGGGAGCACAGATACGCAGTATTTT. It is translated as CASSYSLRLAGSTDTQYF.

CDR3 sequence (DNA): TGCGCCAGCAGCCCAGACCGGGACAGGGGGCCTCCTGAAGCTTTCTTT. It codes for CASSPDRDRGPPEAFF. J is TRBJ1-1 and V is TRBV5-1, with TRBD1 identical over 12 bases. The V gene's germline CDR1 is SGHRS and CDR2 YFSETQ. The ends lost 4 bases at V and 6 bases at J; junction bases unmatched: 10. This CDR3 spans 16 amino acids. Using reference TRBV5-1 and TRBJ1-1 for the parts outside the CDR3, the full variable domain is KAGVTQTPRYLIKTRGQQVTLSCSPISGHRSVSWYQQTPGQGLQFLFEYFSETQRNKGNFPGRFSGRQFSNSRSEMNVSTLELGDSALYLCASSPDRDRGPPEAFFGQGTRLTVV.

The gene calls are TRBV27 and TRBJ1-2; a possible D gene is TRBD1 (5 bases). With 6 bases removed from V and 4 bases from J, the gap between germline ends came to 12 bases. CDR1 is MNHEY, CDR2 SMNVEV, per germline (reference sequence). The CDR3 is 13 residues long. CDR3 residues: CASSPPDSYGYTF. CDR3 coding DNA: TGTGCCAGCAGCCCCCCAGACAGCTATGGCTACACCTTC.

This clonotype was recorded many times. This sequence joins TRBV21-1 and TRBJ1-3. TRBV21-1 is assigned pseudogene status. The CDR3 length is 16 residues. The DNA for the CDR3 is TGTGCCAGCAGCAAAAGCGGCAGACCCTCTGGAAACACCATATATTTT. It yields the protein CASSKSGRPSGNTIYF.

This clonotype was counted at least ten times. The rearrangement links TRBV10-3 to TRBJ2-1, with 8 bases matching TRBD1. Unmatched junction bases numbered 8, after V lost 8 bases and J lost 5 bases. In germline, CDR1 is ENHRY, CDR2 SYGVKD. The CDR3 totals 14 residues. The CDR3 DNA reads TGTGCCATCTTTTCTGGACAGGGCCACAATGAGCAGTTCTTC. This sequence encodes CAIFSGQGHNEQFF.

The rearrangement joins TRBV20-1 to TRBJ1-2; maybe TRBD1 (6 bases). V was trimmed by 2 bases and J by 3 bases, leaving 19 bases between them. The CDR3 is 16 amino acids. Per the germline V gene, CDR1 is DFQATT and CDR2 is SNEGSKA (reference sequence). CDR3 residues: CSARKQGGTLHYGYTF. The CDR3 DNA reads TGCAGTGCTAGAAAACAGGGAGGGACTCTTCACTATGGCTACACCTTC.

The chain is built from TRBV7-8 and TRBJ2-6; no clear D gene. The germline V gene has CDR1 SGHVS and CDR2 FQNEAQ. Trimming pared 1 base from V and 1 base from J, leaving 5 bases between. This CDR3 has 15 residues. The CDR3 DNA sequence: TGTGCCAGCAGCTTAGGGGCTTCTGGGGCCAACGTCCTGACTTTC. Protein product: CASSLGASGANVLTF.